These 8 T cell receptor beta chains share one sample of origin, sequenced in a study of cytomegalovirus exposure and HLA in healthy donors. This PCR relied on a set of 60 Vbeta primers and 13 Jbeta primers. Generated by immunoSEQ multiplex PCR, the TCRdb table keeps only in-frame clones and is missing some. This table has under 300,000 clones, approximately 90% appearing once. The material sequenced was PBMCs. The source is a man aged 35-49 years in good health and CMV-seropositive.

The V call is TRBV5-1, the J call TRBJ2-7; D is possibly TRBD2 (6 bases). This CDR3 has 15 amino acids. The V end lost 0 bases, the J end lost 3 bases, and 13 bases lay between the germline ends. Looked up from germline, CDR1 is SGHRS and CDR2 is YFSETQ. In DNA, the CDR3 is TGCGCCAGCAGCTTGGCAAACGGGAGATTCTACGAGCAGTACTTC. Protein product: CASSLANGRFYEQYF.

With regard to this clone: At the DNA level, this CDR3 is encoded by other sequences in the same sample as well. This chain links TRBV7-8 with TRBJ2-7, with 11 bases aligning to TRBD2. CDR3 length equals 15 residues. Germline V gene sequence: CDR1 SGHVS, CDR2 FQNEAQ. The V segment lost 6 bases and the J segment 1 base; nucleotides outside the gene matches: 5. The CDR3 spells CASSAGTSGSYEQYF. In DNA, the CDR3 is TGTGCCAGCAGTGCCGGGACTAGCGGTTCCTACGAGCAGTACTTC.

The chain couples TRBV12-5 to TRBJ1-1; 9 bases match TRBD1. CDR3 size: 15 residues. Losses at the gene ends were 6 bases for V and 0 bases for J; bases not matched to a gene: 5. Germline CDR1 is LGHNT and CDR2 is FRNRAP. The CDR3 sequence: CASGITGGLNTEAFF. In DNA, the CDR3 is TGTGCTAGTGGGATAACAGGGGGCCTGAACACTGAAGCTTTCTTT.

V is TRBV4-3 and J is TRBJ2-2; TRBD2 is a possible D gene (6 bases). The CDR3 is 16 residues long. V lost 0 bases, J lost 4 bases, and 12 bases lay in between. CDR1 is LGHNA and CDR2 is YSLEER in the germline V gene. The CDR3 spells CASSQDPRGVTGELFF. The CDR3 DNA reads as TGCGCCAGCAGCCAAGATCCGCGGGGAGTCACCGGGGAGCTGTTTTTT.

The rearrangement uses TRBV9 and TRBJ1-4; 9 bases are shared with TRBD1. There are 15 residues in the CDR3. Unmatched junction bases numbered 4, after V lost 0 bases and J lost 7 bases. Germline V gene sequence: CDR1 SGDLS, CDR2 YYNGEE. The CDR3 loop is CASSVGGGQGEKLFF. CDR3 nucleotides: TGTGCCAGCAGCGTAGGAGGGGGACAGGGTGAAAAACTGTTTTTT. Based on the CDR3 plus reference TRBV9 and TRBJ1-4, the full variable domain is DSGVTQTPKHLITATGQRVTLRCSPRSGDLSVYWYQQSLDQGLQFLIQYYNGEERAKGNILERFSAQQFPDLHSELNLSSLELGDSALYFCASSVGGGQGEKLFFGSGTQLSVL.

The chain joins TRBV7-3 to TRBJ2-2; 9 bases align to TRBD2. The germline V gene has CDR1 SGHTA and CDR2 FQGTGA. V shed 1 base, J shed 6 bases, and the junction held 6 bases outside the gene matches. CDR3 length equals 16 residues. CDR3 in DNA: TGTGCCAGCAGCTTAATGGCTAGCGGGATGGCCGGGGAGCTGTTTTTT. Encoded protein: CASSLMASGMAGELFF.

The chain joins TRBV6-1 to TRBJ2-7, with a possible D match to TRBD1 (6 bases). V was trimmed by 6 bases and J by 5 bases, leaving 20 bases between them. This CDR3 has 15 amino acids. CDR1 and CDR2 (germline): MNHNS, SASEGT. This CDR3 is CASSAAGAPSHEQYF. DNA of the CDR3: TGTGCCAGCAGCGCTGCAGGGGCCCCTTCGCACGAGCAGTACTTC.

The CDR3 loop reads CASSGTSGLNTGELFF. In nucleotides, the CDR3 is TGCGCCAGCAGTGGGACTAGCGGGCTGAACACCGGGGAGCTGTTTTTT. This chain joins TRBV5-1 and TRBJ2-2; TRBD2 aligns across 12 bases. Germline V gives CDR1 SGHRS, CDR2 YFSETQ. The CDR3 is 16 amino acids. The V gene end was trimmed by 5 bases and the J gene end by 1 base; junction bases not matched to a gene: 3.